This is a list of T cell receptor beta chains from one sample in a study of blood T cell repertoires in COVID-19. Libraries were prepared by immunoSEQ multiplex PCR; TCRdb keeps only in-frame clonotypes and omits some of them. The profile covers 130,000 to 150,000 clones, with roughly 90% appearing a single time and 1.2% taken by the ten largest. What was sequenced was PBMCs or T cells enriched from blood (not recorded which). These receptors were collected from a woman younger than 45 with acute COVID-19. Each CDR3 is given with its conserved first and last residue. The D gene is left open where the match is weak. Not every row has a clone size; where given, it reads once, few, many or a size class.

J gene	D gene	V gene	clone size	CDR3 protein	CDR3 DNA
TRBJ2-5	TRBD2	TRBV5-1	.	CASRLAGGPVRRQETQYF	TGCGCCAGTCGACTAGCGGGAGGGCCGGTGCGGAGGCAAGAGACCCAGTACTTC
TRBJ1-2	.	TRBV19	.	CASSFRQDYGYTF	TGTGCCAGTAGTTTCCGACAGGATTATGGCTACACCTTC
TRBJ2-7	.	TRBV6-5	.	CASTLWGEGAYEQYF	TGTGCCAGCACCCTCTGGGGCGAAGGGGCCTACGAGCAGTACTTC
TRBJ2-7	.	TRBV18	.	CASSPPGGATYEQYF	TGTGCCAGCTCACCACCGGGGGGGGCGACTTACGAGCAGTACTTC
TRBJ1-3	.	TRBV27	.	CASKLTGTSGNTIYF	TGTGCCAGCAAACTCACAGGGACCTCTGGAAACACCATATATTTT
TRBJ2-7	TRBD1	TRBV3-1/TRBV3-2	.	CASSPGTGAYEQYF	TGTGCCAGCAGTCCGGGGACAGGGGCCTACGAGCAGTACTTC
TRBJ2-3	TRBD2	TRBV7-6	.	CASSKLAGTGTDTQYF	TGTGCCAGCAGCAAATTAGCGGGAACAGGCACAGATACGCAGTATTTT
TRBJ2-2	TRBD2	TRBV6-5	.	CASSLLAGGTGELFF	TGTGCCAGCAGCCTACTAGCGGGAGGCACCGGGGAGCTGTTTTTT
TRBJ2-3	TRBD1	TRBV7-3	once	CASSSLGGIDTQYF	TGTGCCAGCAGCTCCTTAGGGGGCATAGATACGCAGTATTTT
TRBJ1-2	.	TRBV5-1	.	CASSLVSVQNYGYTF	TGCGCCAGCAGCTTGGTCTCAGTGCAGAACTATGGCTACACCTTC
TRBJ2-6	.	TRBV18	.	CASSPSTGANVLTF	TGTGCCAGCTCACCCTCTACGGGGGCCAACGTCCTGACTTTC
TRBJ2-5	.	TRBV11-3	.	CASSSPATSETQYF	TGTGCCAGCAGCTCCCCAGCGACCTCGGAGACCCAGTACTTC
TRBJ2-7	.	TRBV28	.	CASSWRGEQYF	TGTGCCAGCAGTTGGCGAGGCGAGCAGTACTTC
TRBJ2-7	TRBD1	TRBV5-1	.	CASSLGDRDRRNEQYF	TGCGCCAGCAGCTTGGGGGACAGGGATCGTCGGAACGAGCAGTACTTC
TRBJ1-2	.	TRBV4-1	few	CASSQGVGRANYGYTF	TGCGCCAGCAGCCAAGGAGTAGGGAGAGCTAACTATGGCTACACCTTC
TRBJ2-7	TRBD2	TRBV5-4	.	CASRYRGGSGEQYF	TGTGCCAGCAGATACCGGGGGGGGTCGGGCGAGCAGTACTTC
TRBJ2-1	.	TRBV5-1	.	CASSSLADYNEQFF	TGCGCCAGCAGCTCTTTAGCGGATTACAATGAGCAGTTCTTC
TRBJ2-7	TRBD2	TRBV5-1	.	CASSLSSGSQPYEQYF	TGCGCCAGCAGCTTGTCTAGCGGGTCACAACCCTACGAGCAGTACTTC
TRBJ2-3	.	TRBV5-1	.	CASSLVQGTDTQYF	TGCGCCAGCAGCTTGGTTCAGGGCACAGATACGCAGTATTTT
TRBJ2-1	.	TRBV13	.	CASSFGGAWSYNEQFF	TGTGCCAGCAGCTTTGGAGGTGCTTGGTCCTACAATGAGCAGTTCTTC
TRBJ2-3	.	TRBV4-1	.	CASSQRATGGGSTDTQYF	TGCGCCAGCAGCCAACGAGCTACCGGGGGTGGTAGCACAGATACGCAGTATTTT
TRBJ2-6	.	TRBV4-3	once	CASSQHSSSGANVLTF	TGCGCCAGCAGCCAACACTCGAGCTCTGGGGCCAACGTCCTGACTTTC
TRBJ1-5	TRBD1	TRBV6-5	.	CASSYSNRGQNQPQHF	TGTGCCAGCAGTTACTCAAACCGGGGACAGAATCAGCCCCAGCATTTT
TRBJ1-2	TRBD1	TRBV29-1	few	CSVYSGTGNYGYTF	TGCAGCGTCTACTCCGGGACAGGGAACTATGGCTACACCTTC
TRBJ1-2	TRBD1	TRBV7-3	.	CASSAAGQGHGYTF	TGTGCCAGCAGCGCAGCAGGACAGGGTCATGGCTACACCTTC
TRBJ1-5	.	TRBV2	.	CASSDISGVSRQPQHF	TGTGCCAGCAGTGATATATCGGGGGTATCGCGTCAGCCCCAGCATTTT
TRBJ1-2	.	TRBV28	.	CATSLGGQLPYGYTF	TGTGCCACTTCCTTGGGTGGACAGCTCCCTTATGGCTACACCTTC
TRBJ1-1	.	TRBV5-6	.	CASSFGGRPEAFF	TGTGCCAGCAGCTTTGGAGGGCGTCCTGAAGCTTTCTTT